This T cell receptor beta chain derives from a study of cytomegalovirus exposure and HLA in healthy donors. Study findings and constraints: CMV antigen specificity was confirmed in vitro for a few CMV-associated chains. Earlier analysis looked at TCR beta V segments, and most were productive about 90% or about 30% of the time. CMV serostatus was the only recorded immune exposure for donors.

PCR primers comprised 60 Vbeta and 13 Jbeta primers. TCRdb keeps only in-frame clones here, not all; method: immunoSEQ multiplex PCR. The sample gives almost 80,000 clones, roughly 69% of which show up once; 6.9% is in the top ten. Remarks on this clone: Antigen unknown. Other DNA sequences in this specimen translate into the identical CDR3.

The CDR3 loop spans 12 amino acids. V shed 0 bases and J shed 4 bases, with 4 bases lying between them. The germline V gene has CDR1 SGHRS and CDR2 YFSETQ. This clonotype originated in a woman aged 45 to 65 in good health and CMV-seropositive. V usage is TRBV5-1 and J usage is TRBJ2-5; no reliable D call. Source material: PBMCs. The CDR3 here is CASSLARETQYF. In DNA form, the CDR3 reads TGCGCCAGCAGCTTGGCCAGAGAGACCCAGTACTTC.